This TCR beta chain came from a study of T cells after yellow fever vaccination (dated by TCRdb to between 2018 and 2021). About the study as a whole: The SMART-Seq v4 Ultra Low Input RNA kit was used to prepare libraries from fractions with low cell numbers. Bulk TCR alpha and beta repertoires were sequenced longitudinally to track T-cell clones before and after primary and booster YFV17D yellow fever vaccination. Two healthy male donors made up the cohort, one aged 18 to 29 years and the other aged 30 to 39 years. Bulk PBMC replicates and cell subsets were isolated from blood drawn at multiple timepoints before and after both primary and secondary immunization.

Study-wide conclusions, independent of this receptor: The study included only two donors, which limits how far the findings can be generalized. A small fraction of clonotypes appeared in both the CD4 and CD8 compartments, likely as a result of convergent recombination. Compared with the primary T-cell response, the secondary T-cell response was weaker but faster, peaking on day 5 rather than day 15. Most clones expanded after primary vaccination were re-detected after the booster (approximately 95% of CD4 and around 86% of CD8), suggesting broad memory maintenance. FACS-sorted repertoires could contain abundant contaminating clonotypes from the bulk population, so computational filtering was required.

From its cysteine to its phenylalanine, the CDR3 spans 14 amino acids. Only CDR3 DNA remains: 42 bases, in frame from the first base. Sequences SGHTA (CDR1) and FQGNSA (CDR2) are obtained from the germline V gene. Cut back by 6 bases and 4 bases, the V and J ends lie 15 bases apart. This clonotype was seen only a few times. Its antigen specificity is not known. The record has no base qualities; no much larger clone is one base away. Instrument on record: Illumina NovaSeq 6000. TCR cDNA was made using 5'RACE template switching, a step that added a universal primer site and unique molecular identifiers. Priming of cDNA synthesis was performed from both the TCR alpha and TCR beta constant segments. Two PCR steps were used to amplify libraries, with sample barcodes and sequencing adapters being added in the second step. Sequencing of libraries was done on Illumina HiSeq 2500 (2x100 bp) or NovaSeq (2x150 bp). For the original study's pipeline: MIGEC was used to demultiplex reads and collapse the reads into UMI consensus sequences, and MiXCR was used for V(D)J alignment. Vaccine-responding clonotypes were identified with edgeR using replicate PBMC samples, with FDR below 0.01 and a log2 fold change above 5 up to day 15 being required. Each bulk clonotype received a CD4 or CD8 identity based on whether the sequenced CD4 or CD8 repertoire contained that clonotype at higher abundance. TCRdb passed the public sequencing reads through fastp at Q25 and MiXCR, retaining productive beta sequences. Under each unique CDR3 protein, matching rows form one entry showing the most common genes and DNA. It is TCRdb's table, rather than the study itself, that gives the V and J calls and clone size. Across this sample there are some 220,000 distinct CDR3 sequences, with 2.5% to 3.5% seen only once. The top ten clonotypes cover 2.5% to 3.5% of the sample.

This specimen's treatment or condition label, interpreted: live attenuated yellow fever vaccine strain. PBMCs were isolated from peripheral blood using a standard Ficoll-Paque protocol. Dynabeads CD4 and CD8 positive selection kits were used to isolate the CD4 and CD8 T-cell fractions. TriZol was used to extract RNA from bulk PBMCs, from CD4 and CD8 fractions, and from dextramer-positive and dextramer-negative fractions. The chain is encoded by TRBV7-2 joined to TRBJ1-1, and perhaps TRBD1 as D gene, on 6 matching bases. The TCR was taken from a young man who received the YFV17D yellow fever vaccine. This sample comprised CD4+ T cells sorted from PBMCs, obtained 10 days after the yellow fever booster vaccination. The DNA sequence follows: TGTGCCAGCAGAGCCCATGCAGGGGTCACTGAAGCTTTCTTT. This yields the protein CASRAHAGVTEAFF.